This TCR beta chain was retrieved from a study of blood T cell repertoires in COVID-19. Method: immunoSEQ multiplex PCR; TCRdb's copy keeps in-frame clones and lacks some. The sample lists hundreds of thousands of clones; more than 75% were seen once. On this clone itself: Different DNA sequences within this sample yield the same CDR3.

The J segment lost 3 bases and the V segment lost 3 bases, leaving 1 base of the junction unmatched. Germline CDR1 is KGHSH and CDR2 is LQKENI. The CDR3 runs 14 residues. This clonotype was obtained from a woman aged 60 to 75 with active or convalescent COVID-19. The chain joins TRBV18 to TRBJ2-3; 9 bases fit TRBD1. Source material: peripheral blood. DNA for the CDR3: TGTGCCAGCTCACCTGGACAGGGGACAGATACGCAGTATTTT. It codes for CASSPGQGTDTQYF.